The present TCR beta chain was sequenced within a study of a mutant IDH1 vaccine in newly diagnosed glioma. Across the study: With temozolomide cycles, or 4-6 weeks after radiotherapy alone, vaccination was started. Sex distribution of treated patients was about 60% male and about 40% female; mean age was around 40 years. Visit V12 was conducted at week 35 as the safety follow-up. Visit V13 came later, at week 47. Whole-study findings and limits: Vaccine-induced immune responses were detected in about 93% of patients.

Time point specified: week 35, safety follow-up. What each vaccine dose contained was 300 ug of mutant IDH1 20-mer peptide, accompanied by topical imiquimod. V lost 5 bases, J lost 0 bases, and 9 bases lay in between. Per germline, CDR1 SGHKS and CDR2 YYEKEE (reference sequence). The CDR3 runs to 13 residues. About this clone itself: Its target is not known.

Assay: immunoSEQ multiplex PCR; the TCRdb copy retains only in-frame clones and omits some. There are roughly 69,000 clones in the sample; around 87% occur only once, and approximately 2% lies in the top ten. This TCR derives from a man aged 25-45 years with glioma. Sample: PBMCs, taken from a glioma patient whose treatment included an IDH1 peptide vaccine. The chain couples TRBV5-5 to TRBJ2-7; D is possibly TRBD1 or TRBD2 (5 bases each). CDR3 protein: CASSGTRSYEQYF. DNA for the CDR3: TGTGCCAGCAGTGGGACGCGCTCCTACGAGCAGTACTTC.